A single sample is the source of the 17 T cell receptor beta chains below, sequenced in a study of blood T cell dynamics during melanoma immunotherapy. TCRdb's copy holds only in-frame clones and misses some; the assay was immunoSEQ multiplex PCR. The data contain roughly 1,600 clones, around 80% of them seen just once; the ten biggest clones take up around half. Described time point: pre-treatment baseline. Sequenced here: blood, sampled from a patient treated with checkpoint blockade. Receptors originate from a human donor with melanoma.

The chain uses TRBV5-5 and TRBJ1-2; D remains ambiguous. This CDR3 contains 14 residues. V was cut by 0 bases and J by 6 bases, with 12 bases left in between. From germline, CDR1 is SGHKS and CDR2 YYEKEE (reference sequence). This chain's CDR3 is CASSLVGSADGYTF. CDR3 nucleotides: TGTGCCAGCAGCTTGGTGGGGTCAGCCGATGGCTACACCTTC.

The chain has TRBV6-4 and TRBJ1-1; no clear D gene. Trimming stripped 3 bases from V and 1 base from J, with 6 bases between. The germline CDR1 and CDR2 sequences are MRHNA and SNTAGT. This CDR3 contains 13 residues. CDR3 sequence: CASSEAPNTEAFF. The DNA of the CDR3 is TGTGCCAGCAGTGAAGCCCCGAACACTGAAGCTTTCTTT.

The chain uses TRBV11-2 and TRBJ2-3; D may match TRBD1 or TRBD2 (5 bases each). This CDR3 spans 17 amino acids. Germline V gives CDR1 SGHAT, CDR2 FQNNGV. V lost 5 bases to trimming and J lost 0 bases, with 18 bases between them. As DNA, the CDR3 is TGTGCCAGCAGCCCCAGGCCCGGGGCCAGTAGCACAGATACGCAGTATTTT. Its protein product is CASSPRPGASSTDTQYF. Filled out from reference TRBV11-2 and TRBJ2-3, the complete variable domain reads EAGVAQSPRYKIIEKRQSVAFWCNPISGHATLYWYQQILGQGPKLLIQFQNNGVVDDSQLPKDRFSAERLKGVDSTLKIQPAKLEDSAVYLCASSPRPGASSTDTQYFGPGTRLTVL.

This clone is labeled large (0.1 to 1%). The chain combines TRBV19 with TRBJ1-5; TRBD1 might be the D (6 bases). Trimming stripped 5 bases from V and 4 bases from J, with 15 bases between. This CDR3 is 15 amino acids long. Germline V lookup: CDR1 LNHDA, CDR2 SQIVND (reference sequence). The CDR3 DNA reads TGTGCCAGTAGTGCGGGCAGGGGCATTAATCAGCCCCAGCATTTT. Protein sequence: CASSAGRGINQPQHF.

This clone was found once. The V gene is TRBV6-1, the J gene TRBJ2-5; D possibly corresponds to TRBD1 (5 bases). The DNA matches TRBJ2-7 better at its end, which makes the J call doubtful. The CDR3 extends over 12 amino acids. CDR1 is MNHNS, CDR2 SASEGT, per germline. The CDR3 coding sequence is TGTGCCAGCACAGGGTCCTCCTACGAGCAGTACTTC. This sequence encodes CASTGSSYEQYF.

This clone was detected only a few times. The rearrangement uses TRBV7-8 and TRBJ2-2; the match to TRBD2 covers 8 bases. Germline V gene lookup returns CDR1 SGHVS and CDR2 FQNEAQ. The CDR3 is made up of 16 amino acids. The V segment lost 0 bases and the J segment 5 bases; nucleotides outside the gene matches: 5. This chain's CDR3 is CASSLAQIAGTGELFF. DNA of the CDR3: TGTGCCAGCAGCTTAGCGCAAATAGCGGGGACCGGGGAGCTGTTTTTT.

This clone is hyperexpanded. J is TRBJ1-2 and V is TRBV6-1; D is ambiguous. This CDR3 comprises 10 residues. V shed 10 bases and J shed 8 bases, with 11 bases lying between them. Germline V gene data show CDR1 as MNHNS and CDR2 as SASEGT. This chain's CDR3 is CATQQEGYTF. The CDR3 DNA reads as TGTGCCACCCAGCAGGAGGGCTACACCTTC.

This chain links TRBV27 with TRBJ2-5, with D perhaps TRBD2 (6 bases). Per the germline V gene, CDR1 is MNHEY and CDR2 is SMNVEV (reference sequence). V was clipped by 5 bases and J by 5 bases, with 15 bases between them. This CDR3 has 14 residues. CDR3 DNA sequence: TGTGCCAGCAGTCTCCAAGCGGAGGGGGAGACCCAGTACTTC. Protein product: CASSLQAEGETQYF.

V is TRBV9 and J is TRBJ1-5; D gene ambiguous. Germline V lookup: CDR1 SGDLS, CDR2 YYNGEE. V was shortened by 0 bases and J by 0 bases, with 7 bases between the two germline ends. This CDR3 comprises 15 residues. CDR3 nucleotides: TGTGCCAGCAGCGTAGAAGCTTATAGCAATCAGCCCCAGCATTTT. It is translated as CASSVEAYSNQPQHF.

The count of this clone is one. The chain employs TRBV7-9 and TRBJ2-7; 12 bases agree with TRBD2. CDR1 is SEHNR and CDR2 is FQNEAQ in the germline V gene (reference sequence). V was clipped by 5 bases and J by 6 bases; unmatched bases: 11. This CDR3 comprises 16 residues. The CDR3 DNA sequence: TGTGCCAGCAGCCCCCGACTAGCGGGGGATTTACGCGAGCAGTACTTC. This codes for CASSPRLAGDLREQYF.

V gene TRBV5-6 combines with J gene TRBJ2-7; TRBD1 is a possible D gene (6 bases). This CDR3 contains 16 residues. Germline V gene data show CDR1 as SGHDT and CDR2 as YYEEEE. The V end lost 7 bases, the J end lost 0 bases, and 20 bases lay between the germline ends. CDR3 loop: CASLSEGDALSYEQYF. In DNA, the CDR3 is TGTGCCAGCTTGTCCGAGGGGGACGCCCTCTCCTACGAGCAGTACTTC.

A few counts support this clone. The CDR3 spells CASSHRGSDSLNSPLHF. CDR3 DNA sequence: TGCGCCAGCAGCCATAGAGGTAGTGACAGTCTTAATTCACCCCTCCACTTT. V is TRBV4-1 and J is TRBJ1-6; a weak D match, TRBD1 (5 bases). V lost 3 bases and J 6 bases, leaving 18 bases between the germline ends. The CDR3 consists of 17 residues. Germline V gives CDR1 MGHRA, CDR2 YSYEKL.

The chain has TRBV6-1 and TRBJ2-3, with 9 bases that match TRBD2. The CDR3 consists of 14 residues. V lost 3 bases and J lost 4; bases outside the gene matches: 2. Germline CDR1 is MNHNS and CDR2 is SASEGT. The CDR3 loop is CASSDLAGSDTQYF. The CDR3 DNA sequence: TGTGCCAGCAGTGACCTAGCGGGGTCAGATACGCAGTATTTT.

The CDR3 bases are TGCAGCGTTTACAGGGGATCTAACTATGGCTACACCTTC. Encoded protein: CSVYRGSNYGYTF. The genes are TRBV29-1 and TRBJ1-2, with 7 bases matching TRBD1. From germline, CDR1 is SQVTM and CDR2 ANQGSEA. V was clipped by 5 bases and J by 0 bases; unmatched bases: 3. The CDR3 loop spans 13 amino acids.

The chain links TRBV5-1 to TRBJ1-1; 9 bases align to TRBD1. Germline CDR1 is SGHRS and CDR2 is YFSETQ. The CDR3 contains 15 residues. V lost 3 bases to trimming and J lost 1 base; unmatched junction nucleotides: 4. CDR3 residues: CASSSQGAGNTEAFF. The CDR3 region has the DNA TGCGCCAGCAGCTCACAGGGGGCTGGGAACACTGAAGCTTTCTTT. The full variable domain, rest sourced from reference TRBV5-1 and TRBJ1-1, is KAGVTQTPRYLIKTRGQQVTLSCSPISGHRSVSWYQQTPGQGLQFLFEYFSETQRNKGNFPGRFSGRQFSNSRSEMNVSTLELGDSALYLCASSSQGAGNTEAFFGQGTRLTVV.

Worth noting for this clone: Other DNA sequences within the sample encode an identical CDR3. The rearrangement joins TRBV2 to TRBJ2-5; 10 bases match TRBD2. J gave up 5 bases and V 5 bases, and 11 bases lay outside the gene matches. The germline gives CDR1 SNHLY, CDR2 FYNNEI. The CDR3 totals 16 residues. CDR3 sequence (DNA): TGTGCCAGCAGTTGGGCTAGCGGGGGAATACAGGAGACCCAGTACTTC. This translates into CASSWASGGIQETQYF. Looking up the rest from reference TRBV2 and TRBJ2-5 gives the full variable domain: EPEVTQTPSHQVTQMGQEVILRCVPISNHLYFYWYRQILGQKVEFLVSFYNNEISEKSEIFDDQFSVERPDGSNFTLKIRSTKLEDSAMYFCASSWASGGIQETQYFGPGTRLLVL.

The rearrangement uses TRBV11-3 and TRBJ1-1; a possible D gene is TRBD1 (5 bases). The CDR3 has 13 residues. V was pared by 0 bases and J by 4 bases, with 6 bases between. From germline, CDR1 is SGHNT and CDR2 YENEEA. The CDR3 loop reads CASSLEGVTEAFF. DNA of the CDR3: TGTGCCAGCAGCTTAGAAGGGGTCACTGAAGCTTTCTTT.